The rows below give T cell receptor beta chains drawn from one sample of a study of cytomegalovirus exposure and HLA in healthy donors. The protocol was immunoSEQ multiplex PCR, while the TCRdb copy is restricted to in-frame clones and leaves out a portion. The table records about 160,000 clones, about 80% of them present only once. The sequenced material came from PBMCs. These receptors were obtained from a man between 40 and 49 years old in good health and CMV-seronegative. The CDR3 runs from the conserved cysteine through the conserved F or W. A D gene is named only where the DNA matches it firmly. Size is stated for part of the rows, as once, few or many counts, or as a class when the clone is expanded.

cdr3_length	d_call	v_call	clone_size	j_call	cdr3_aa	cdr3_nt
20	TRBD2	TRBV10-3	NA	TRBJ2-4	CAISDRGAAGPQGTKNIQYF	TGTGCCATCAGTGACCGAGGGGCAGCGGGGCCTCAAGGAACCAAAAACATTCAGTACTTC
17	TRBD1	TRBV29-1	NA	TRBJ2-6	CSVGSGQGSLGANVLTF	TGCAGCGTTGGATCAGGACAGGGGAGTCTTGGGGCCAACGTCCTGACTTTC
16	TRBD1	TRBV4-1	NA	TRBJ2-3	CASSLINRGSTDTQYF	TGCGCCAGCAGCCTAATCAACAGGGGATCCACAGATACGCAGTATTTT
15	TRBD1	TRBV6-1	NA	TRBJ1-4	CASTRMTGKNEKLFF	TGTGCCAGCACTAGAATGACAGGGAAAAATGAAAAACTGTTTTTT
14	TRBD1	TRBV11-2	NA	TRBJ2-7	CASSLAGGPYEQYF	TGTGCCAGCAGCTTAGCAGGGGGACCCTACGAGCAGTACTTC
15	NA	TRBV27	NA	TRBJ1-4	CASSQFQGYSEKLFF	TGTGCCAGCAGTCAATTCCAGGGGTATAGTGAAAAACTGTTTTTT
15	TRBD1	TRBV5-1	NA	TRBJ1-1	CASSLSLQGAAEAFF	TGCGCCAGCAGCTTGTCATTACAGGGGGCCGCTGAAGCTTTCTTT
14	NA	TRBV29-1	NA	TRBJ2-2	CSVEGAANTGELFF	TGCAGCGTTGAAGGCGCCGCGAACACCGGGGAGCTGTTTTTT
14	TRBD2	TRBV19	NA	TRBJ2-1	CASSRTSGTNEQFF	TGTGCCAGTAGCAGGACTAGCGGGACCAATGAGCAGTTCTTC
16	TRBD1	TRBV28	NA	TRBJ1-2	CASSLGEDRGSGGYTF	TGTGCCAGCAGTCTAGGAGAAGACAGGGGGTCAGGGGGCTACACCTTC
17	NA	TRBV7-9	NA	TRBJ2-1	CASSLLTPQSSYNEQFF	TGTGCCAGCAGCTTATTGACTCCTCAGAGCTCCTACAATGAGCAGTTCTTC
15	NA	TRBV11-2	once	TRBJ2-2	CASSLEAGAAGELFF	TGTGCCAGCAGCTTAGAGGCGGGTGCGGCCGGGGAGCTGTTTTTT
16	TRBD2	TRBV5-8	NA	TRBJ2-1	CASTPRRLAVYNEQFF	TGTGCCAGCACCCCTAGGCGACTAGCGGTATACAATGAGCAGTTCTTC
12	NA	TRBV6-1	NA	TRBJ1-2	CASSELWSGTTF	TGTGCCAGCAGTGAATTGTGGTCAGGGACAACCTTC
17	TRBD2	TRBV13	NA	TRBJ2-1	CASSRGLAAILINEQFF	TGTGCCAGCAGCCGAGGACTAGCGGCGATCCTTATCAATGAGCAGTTCTTC
15	NA	TRBV6-6	NA	TRBJ1-1	CASSKIQGRSTEAFF	TGTGCCAGCAGTAAAATACAGGGTAGGAGCACTGAAGCTTTCTTT
15	TRBD2	TRBV19	once	TRBJ2-7	CASSGTSGSGYEQYF	TGTGCCAGTAGCGGGACTAGCGGGAGTGGGTACGAGCAGTACTTC
15	TRBD2	TRBV13	NA	TRBJ2-7	CASSVGTSGFHEQYF	TGTGCCAGCAGCGTCGGGACTAGCGGGTTTCACGAGCAGTACTTC
12	NA	TRBV2	NA	TRBJ2-3	CASRQATDTQYF	TGTGCCAGCCGACAGGCTACAGATACGCAGTATTTT
13	NA	TRBV11-2	NA	TRBJ2-5	CASSLSRYGTQYF	TGTGCCAGCAGCTTAAGCCGTTATGGGACCCAGTACTTC
11	NA	TRBV10-3	few	TRBJ2-7	CAISASYEQYF	TGTGCCATCAGTGCGTCCTACGAGCAGTACTTC
16	TRBD1	TRBV7-6	NA	TRBJ2-3	CASSLAGQGARDTQYF	TGTGCCAGCAGCTTAGCCGGACAGGGGGCGCGAGATACGCAGTATTTT
15	NA	TRBV28	NA	TRBJ2-7	CASSLWRGGGHEQYF	TGTGCCAGCAGTTTATGGCGGGGTGGTGGGCACGAGCAGTACTTC
15	TRBD2	TRBV30	NA	TRBJ2-1	CAWGSGTSGYNEQFF	TGCGCCTGGGGGAGTGGGACTAGCGGCTACAATGAGCAGTTCTTC
15	TRBD1	TRBV5-5	NA	TRBJ1-1	CASSSAQGAGTEAFF	TGTGCCAGCAGCTCGGCGCAGGGGGCGGGTACTGAAGCTTTCTTT
17	NA	TRBV4-2	NA	TRBJ2-6	CASSQSRSGSGANGLTF	TGTGCCAGCAGCCAATCGAGGTCTGGTTCTGGGGCCAACGGCCTGACTTTC
15	NA	TRBV6-5	NA	TRBJ2-7	CASSSRGEGAYEQYF	TGTGCCAGCAGTTCCAGAGGGGAGGGGGCCTACGAGCAGTACTTC
15	NA	TRBV9	once	TRBJ2-2	CASSVGGRAGGELFF	TGTGCCAGCAGCGTAGGGGGCCGGGCCGGGGGGGAGCTGTTTTTT
14	TRBD1	TRBV28	NA	TRBJ2-6	CASSLYRGRAVLTF	TGTGCCAGCAGTTTATACAGGGGCCGGGCCGTCCTGACTTTC